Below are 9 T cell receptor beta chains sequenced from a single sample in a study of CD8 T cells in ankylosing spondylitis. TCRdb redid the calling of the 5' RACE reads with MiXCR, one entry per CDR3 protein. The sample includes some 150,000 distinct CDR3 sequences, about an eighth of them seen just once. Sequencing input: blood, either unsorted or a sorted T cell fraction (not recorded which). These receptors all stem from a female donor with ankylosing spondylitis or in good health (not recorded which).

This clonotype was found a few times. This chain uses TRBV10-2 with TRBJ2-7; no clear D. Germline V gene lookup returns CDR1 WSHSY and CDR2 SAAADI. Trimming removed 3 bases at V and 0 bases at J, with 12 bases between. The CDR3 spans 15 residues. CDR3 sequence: CASSEFPRSSYEQYF. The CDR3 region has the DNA TGCGCCAGCAGTGAATTCCCGAGGAGCTCCTACGAGCAGTACTTC.

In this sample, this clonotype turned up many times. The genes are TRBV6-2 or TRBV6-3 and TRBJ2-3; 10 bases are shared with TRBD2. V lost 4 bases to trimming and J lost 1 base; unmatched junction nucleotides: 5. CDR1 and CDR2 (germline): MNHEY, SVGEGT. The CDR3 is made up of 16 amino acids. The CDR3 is CASSSASGGRTDTQYF. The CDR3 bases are TGTGCCAGCAGTTCGGCTAGCGGGGGCCGCACAGATACGCAGTATTTT.

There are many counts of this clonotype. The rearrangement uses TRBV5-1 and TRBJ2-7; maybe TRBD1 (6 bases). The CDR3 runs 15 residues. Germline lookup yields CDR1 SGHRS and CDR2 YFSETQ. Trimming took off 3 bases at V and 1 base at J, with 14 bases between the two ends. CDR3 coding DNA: TGCGCCAGCAGCTACTCCTCCGGGACATCCTACGAGCAGTACTTC. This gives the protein CASSYSSGTSYEQYF.

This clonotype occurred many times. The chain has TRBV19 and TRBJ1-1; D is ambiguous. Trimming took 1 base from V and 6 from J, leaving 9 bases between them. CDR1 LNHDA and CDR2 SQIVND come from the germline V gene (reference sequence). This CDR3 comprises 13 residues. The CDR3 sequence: CASSIAGGPEAFF. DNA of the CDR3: TGTGCCAGTAGTATAGCGGGAGGTCCTGAAGCTTTCTTT.

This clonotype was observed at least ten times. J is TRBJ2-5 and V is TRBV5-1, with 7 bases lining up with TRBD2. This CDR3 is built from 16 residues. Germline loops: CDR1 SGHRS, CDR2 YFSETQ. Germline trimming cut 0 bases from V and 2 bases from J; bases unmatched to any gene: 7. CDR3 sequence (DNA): TGCGCCAGCAGCTTGGAACAGCGGGGCGCTCAAGAGACCCAGTACTTC. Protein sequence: CASSLEQRGAQETQYF.

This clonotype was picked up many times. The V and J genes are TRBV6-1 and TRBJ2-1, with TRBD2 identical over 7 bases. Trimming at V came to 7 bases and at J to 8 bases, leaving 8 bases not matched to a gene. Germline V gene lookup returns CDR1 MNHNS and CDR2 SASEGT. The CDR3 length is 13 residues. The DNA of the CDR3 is TGTGCCAGCACCTCAGGGAGGGGCCATGAGCAGTTCTTC. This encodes CASTSGRGHEQFF.

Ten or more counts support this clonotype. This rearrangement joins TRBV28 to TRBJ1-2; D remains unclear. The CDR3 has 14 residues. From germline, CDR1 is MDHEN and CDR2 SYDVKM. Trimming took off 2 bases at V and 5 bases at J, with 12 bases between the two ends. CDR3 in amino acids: CASSLPGISYGYTF. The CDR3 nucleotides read TGTGCCAGCAGTTTACCGGGTATATCTTATGGCTACACCTTC.

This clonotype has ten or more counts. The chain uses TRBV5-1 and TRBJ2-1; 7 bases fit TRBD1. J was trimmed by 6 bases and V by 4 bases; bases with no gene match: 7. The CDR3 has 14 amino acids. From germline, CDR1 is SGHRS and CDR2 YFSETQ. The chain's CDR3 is CASSRDRGLNEQFF. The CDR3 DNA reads TGCGCCAGCAGCCGGGACAGAGGCCTCAATGAGCAGTTCTTC.

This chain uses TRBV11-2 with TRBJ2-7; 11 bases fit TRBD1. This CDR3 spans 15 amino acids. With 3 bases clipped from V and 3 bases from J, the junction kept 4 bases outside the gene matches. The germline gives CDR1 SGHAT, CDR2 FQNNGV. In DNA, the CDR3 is TGTGCCAGCAGCTTGATCGGGACAGGGGGCTACGAGCAGTACTTC. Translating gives CASSLIGTGGYEQYF.